This entry describes one TCR beta chain. Its antigen is unknown. The data were obtained in a study of cytomegalovirus exposure and HLA in healthy donors. Primers included in the PCR were 60 Vbeta and 13 Jbeta primers. The protocol was immunoSEQ multiplex PCR, while the TCRdb copy is restricted to in-frame clones and leaves out a portion. The profile covers under 200,000 clones, with around 84% appearing a single time and 1.9% taken by the ten largest. V was trimmed by 5 bases and J by 5 bases, leaving 16 bases between them. This CDR3 has 15 amino acids. The germline V gene encodes CDR1 SEHNR and CDR2 FQNEAQ (reference sequence). The study's findings and limits: An analysis was carried out at a later point. It showed that HLA-associated TCR beta chains were more clonally expanded than equally common non-associated chains. Most TCR beta V segments were productive about 87% or about 30% of the time in an earlier analysis. Serostatus for CMV was the only available immune exposure information. Later on, a genetic analysis was performed. It linked a missense variant in DCLRE1C with V- and J-gene trimming of TCR beta.

The sequence was collected from a man younger than 35 in good health and CMV-seronegative. The specimen was PBMCs. The gene calls are TRBV7-9 and TRBJ2-1; the D gene is possibly TRBD1 (5 bases). DNA of the CDR3: TGTGCCAGCAGCCCCCTCCGGACATGGGACAATGAGCAGTTCTTC. Translated: CASSPLRTWDNEQFF.